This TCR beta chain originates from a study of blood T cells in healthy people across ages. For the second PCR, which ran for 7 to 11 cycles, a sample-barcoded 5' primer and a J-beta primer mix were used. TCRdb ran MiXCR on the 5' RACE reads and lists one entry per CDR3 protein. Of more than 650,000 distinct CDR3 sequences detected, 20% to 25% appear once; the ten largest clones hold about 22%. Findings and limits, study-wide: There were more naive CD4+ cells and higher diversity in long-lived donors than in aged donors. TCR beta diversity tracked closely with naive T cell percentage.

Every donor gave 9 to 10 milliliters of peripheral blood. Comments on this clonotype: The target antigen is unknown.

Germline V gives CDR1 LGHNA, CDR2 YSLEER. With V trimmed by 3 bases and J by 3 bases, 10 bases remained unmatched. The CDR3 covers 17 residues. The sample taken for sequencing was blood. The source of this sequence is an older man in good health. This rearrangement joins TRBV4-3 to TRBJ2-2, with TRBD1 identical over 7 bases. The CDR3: CASSHARDSYYTGELFF. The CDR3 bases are TGCGCCAGCAGCCACGCCCGGGACAGCTACTACACCGGGGAGCTGTTTTTT.